A selection of T cell receptor beta chains follows, all from one sample in a study of cytomegalovirus exposure and HLA in healthy donors. Measured with immunoSEQ multiplex PCR; TCRdb has only the in-frame clones, and not every one. This table holds about 160,000 clones, about 85% found once. Material: PBMCs. The receptor source for this set is a man over 45 in good health and CMV-seropositive. Each CDR3 is given with its conserved first and last residue. Each record gives: V gene, clone size, J gene, D gene, CDR3 DNA, CDR3 protein. The D gene is left open where the match is weak. Clone size is not always given. Where it is, it says once, few, many or a class for expanded clones.

v_gene: TRBV2; abundance: .; j_gene: TRBJ2-3; d_gene: .; CDR3nt: TGTGCCAGCAGTGAGACAGGAACCACAGATACGCAGTATTTT; CDR3aa: CASSETGTTDTQYF
v_gene: TRBV5-1; abundance: .; j_gene: TRBJ2-7; d_gene: TRBD1; CDR3nt: TGCGCCAGCAGCTTGGCCTTCGGGACAGGGTCCTACGAGCAGTACTTC; CDR3aa: CASSLAFGTGSYEQYF
v_gene: TRBV18; abundance: .; j_gene: TRBJ1-5; d_gene: .; CDR3nt: TGTGCCAGCTCACCATCGGGGGGGGGCAATCAGCCCCAGCATTTT; CDR3aa: CASSPSGGGNQPQHF
v_gene: TRBV28; abundance: once; j_gene: TRBJ2-7; d_gene: TRBD2; CDR3nt: TGTGCCAGCAGTGGACTAGCGGGGGGCTCCTACGAGCAGTACTTC; CDR3aa: CASSGLAGGSYEQYF
v_gene: TRBV30; abundance: .; j_gene: TRBJ2-3; d_gene: TRBD2; CDR3nt: TGTGCCTGGAGTCCTCCGGGACTAGCGCAAAGCACAGATACGCAGTATTTT; CDR3aa: CAWSPPGLAQSTDTQYF
v_gene: TRBV28; abundance: few; j_gene: TRBJ1-5; d_gene: .; CDR3nt: TGTGCCAGCAGTTCACCCCAAGACAGGCCCCCGAGAAATCAGCCCCAGCATTTT; CDR3aa: CASSSPQDRPPRNQPQHF
v_gene: TRBV28; abundance: once; j_gene: TRBJ1-1; d_gene: .; CDR3nt: TGTGCCAGCAGACTATCACAGGAGTACACTGAAGCTTTCTTT; CDR3aa: CASRLSQEYTEAFF
v_gene: TRBV7-8; abundance: .; j_gene: TRBJ2-4; d_gene: TRBD1; CDR3nt: TGTGCCAGCAGCAACCGGGACAGGGGGCAAAACATTCAGTACTTC; CDR3aa: CASSNRDRGQNIQYF
v_gene: TRBV30; abundance: .; j_gene: TRBJ2-4; d_gene: TRBD1; CDR3nt: TGTGCCTGGAGTGGGGACAGCGTGAGGTCCAAAAACATTCAGTACTTC; CDR3aa: CAWSGDSVRSKNIQYF
v_gene: TRBV27; abundance: .; j_gene: TRBJ2-5; d_gene: .; CDR3nt: TGTGCCAGCAGAGAATGGCGGGGCGCACGGGGGGAGACCCAGTACTTC; CDR3aa: CASREWRGARGETQYF
v_gene: TRBV6-5; abundance: .; j_gene: TRBJ2-3; d_gene: .; CDR3nt: TGTGCCAGCAGTTTGAGAATCACAGATACGCAGTATTTT; CDR3aa: CASSLRITDTQYF
v_gene: TRBV30; abundance: .; j_gene: TRBJ1-4; d_gene: TRBD1; CDR3nt: TGTGCCTGGAGTGTAGCAGGGGGCCCCGAAAAACTGTTTTTT; CDR3aa: CAWSVAGGPEKLFF
v_gene: TRBV5-8; abundance: .; j_gene: TRBJ1-4; d_gene: TRBD1; CDR3nt: TGTGCCAGCAGCACAGGGGAGGCAACTAATGAAAAACTGTTTTTT; CDR3aa: CASSTGEATNEKLFF
v_gene: TRBV27; abundance: .; j_gene: TRBJ2-4; d_gene: .; CDR3nt: TGTGCCAGCAGTTTGAGGCGGGCCAAAAACATTCAGTACTTC; CDR3aa: CASSLRRAKNIQYF
v_gene: TRBV6-5; abundance: once; j_gene: TRBJ2-7; d_gene: .; CDR3nt: TGTGCCAGCAGTTACTCCCGGGTAAGCTCCTACGAGCAGTACTTC; CDR3aa: CASSYSRVSSYEQYF
v_gene: TRBV2; abundance: .; j_gene: TRBJ2-7; d_gene: TRBD2; CDR3nt: TGTGCCAGCAGTGCGACGGGGGGCTCCTACGAGCAGTACTTC; CDR3aa: CASSATGGSYEQYF
v_gene: TRBV9; abundance: .; j_gene: TRBJ1-2; d_gene: TRBD1; CDR3nt: TGTGCCAGCAGCGTAGCCCCAGGGGGCGGAAGCTATGGCTACACCTTC; CDR3aa: CASSVAPGGGSYGYTF